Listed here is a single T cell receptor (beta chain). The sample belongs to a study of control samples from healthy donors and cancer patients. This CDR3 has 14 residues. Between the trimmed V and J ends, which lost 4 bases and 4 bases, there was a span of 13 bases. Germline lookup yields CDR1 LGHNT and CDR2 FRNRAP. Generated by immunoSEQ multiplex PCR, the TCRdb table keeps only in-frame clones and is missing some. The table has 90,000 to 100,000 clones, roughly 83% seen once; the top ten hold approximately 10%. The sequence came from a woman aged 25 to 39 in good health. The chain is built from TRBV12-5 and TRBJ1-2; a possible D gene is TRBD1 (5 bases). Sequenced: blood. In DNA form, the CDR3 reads TGTGCTAGTGGTTCAACAGGCTTAGGCTATGGCTACACCTTC. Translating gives CASGSTGLGYGYTF.